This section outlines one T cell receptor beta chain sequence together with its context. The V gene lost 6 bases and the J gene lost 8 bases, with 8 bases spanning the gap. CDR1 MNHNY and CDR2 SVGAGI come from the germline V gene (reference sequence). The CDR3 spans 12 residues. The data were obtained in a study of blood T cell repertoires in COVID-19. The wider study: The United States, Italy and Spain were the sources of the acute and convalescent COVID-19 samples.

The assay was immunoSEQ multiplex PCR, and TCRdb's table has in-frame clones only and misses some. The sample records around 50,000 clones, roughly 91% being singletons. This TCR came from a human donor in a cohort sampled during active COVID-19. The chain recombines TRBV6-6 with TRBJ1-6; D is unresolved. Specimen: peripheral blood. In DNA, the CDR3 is TGTGCCAGCAGGTCGGCGGATTCACCCCTCCACTTT. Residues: CASRSADSPLHF.